The 14 T cell receptor beta chains listed next were all sequenced from one sample in a study of graft-versus-host responses after intestinal transplantation. Assay: immunoSEQ multiplex PCR; the TCRdb copy retains only in-frame clones and omits some. Among around 97,000 clones, approximately 93% were seen once, and the ten largest hold approximately 1%. What these receptors recognize is not known. The starting material was unstimulated CD8+ T cells sorted from spleen or lymph node cells, obtained before intestinal transplant. Source of these receptors: a human donor who received an intestinal transplant.

V is TRBV7-9 and J is TRBJ1-1, with D tentatively TRBD1 (5 bases). Per germline, CDR1 SEHNR and CDR2 FQNEAQ (reference sequence). This CDR3 region has 13 residues. V gave up 6 bases and J gave up 8 bases, with 16 bases separating them. CDR3 nucleotide sequence: TGTGCCAGCAGTCCTGGGGGGACGTCAGAAGCTTTCTTT. Translating gives CASSPGGTSEAFF.

The chain recombines TRBV13 with TRBJ2-4, with D possibly being TRBD2 (6 bases). Trimming shortened V by 4 bases and J by 1 base, and 14 bases separated the two germline ends. This CDR3 has 16 amino acids. In germline, CDR1 is PRHDT, CDR2 FYEKMQ (reference sequence). The CDR3 region is CASSWEEGLAKNIQYF. The DNA of the CDR3 is TGTGCCAGCAGCTGGGAGGAGGGTCTTGCCAAAAACATTCAGTACTTC.

V and J are TRBV14 and TRBJ2-2; weak D call: TRBD1 (5 bases). The germline CDR1 and CDR2 sequences are SGHDN and FVKESK. V was pared by 4 bases and J by 4 bases, with 13 bases between. The CDR3 has 15 amino acids. The CDR3 loop reads CASSPTERGTGELFF. In DNA, the CDR3 is TGTGCCAGCAGCCCGACAGAGCGAGGCACCGGGGAGCTGTTTTTT.

This clone has more than one count but fewer than ten. This rearrangement joins TRBV5-4 to TRBJ2-2; 9 bases fit TRBD1. There are 15 residues in the CDR3. Germline V gives CDR1 SGHNT, CDR2 YYREEE (reference sequence). The V gene end was trimmed by 0 bases and the J gene end by 4 bases; junction bases not matched to a gene: 1. In DNA, the CDR3 is TGTGCCAGCAGCTTGGGGACAGGGGCCACCGGGGAGCTGTTTTTT. Translated: CASSLGTGATGELFF.

The gene calls are TRBV7-6 and TRBJ2-3; no clear D. The length of the CDR3 is 17 residues. V shed 1 base and J shed 1 base, with 15 bases lying between them. Germline loops: CDR1 SGHVS, CDR2 FNYEAQ. The CDR3 loop reads CASSLVTESRGTDTQYF. The CDR3 bases are TGTGCCAGCAGCTTAGTTACGGAGAGTAGGGGCACAGATACGCAGTATTTT.

CDR3 sequence: CASSLEDGWNTEAFF. The CDR3 DNA is TGTGCCAGCAGCTTAGAGGACGGATGGAACACTGAAGCTTTCTTT. The chain couples TRBV7-8 to TRBJ1-1; D remains unclear. Germline CDR1 is SGHVS and CDR2 is FQNEAQ. The CDR3 runs 15 residues. Deletions cut 1 base from V and 1 base from J, with 10 bases between.

The chain employs TRBV7-9 and TRBJ2-7; the D gene is possibly TRBD2 (5 bases). The CDR3 has 14 residues. V lost 5 bases and J 0 bases, leaving 11 bases between the germline ends. Germline CDR1 and CDR2: SEHNR and FQNEAQ (reference sequence). CDR3 residues: CASSPRGSSYEQYF. The CDR3 nucleotides are TGTGCCAGCAGCCCTAGAGGGAGCTCCTACGAGCAGTACTTC.

This chain uses TRBV6-5 with TRBJ2-1; D is uncertain. Germline V gene lookup returns CDR1 MNHEY and CDR2 SVGAGI. Trimming shortened V by 2 bases and J by 5 bases, and 7 bases separated the two germline ends. CDR3 length equals 13 residues. The CDR3 DNA is TGTGCCAGCAGTTACGGACCTAACAATGAGCAGTTCTTC. It is translated as CASSYGPNNEQFF.

The CDR3: CASSEGLGNEQFF. CDR3 nucleotide sequence: TGCGCCAGCAGTGAAGGACTCGGTAATGAGCAGTTCTTC. The J gene is TRBJ2-1, the V gene TRBV10-1; TRBD2 is a possible D gene (5 bases). V lost 3 bases to trimming and J lost 7 bases, with 10 bases between them. CDR3 length equals 13 residues. Germline CDR1 and CDR2: WNHNN and SYGVQD (reference sequence).

The V call is TRBV7-9, the J call TRBJ2-3; 16 bases agree with TRBD2. In germline, CDR1 is SEHNR, CDR2 FQNEAQ (reference sequence). This CDR3 has 18 residues. The V segment lost 5 bases and the J segment 4 bases; nucleotides outside the gene matches: 9. CDR3 sequence reads: CASSIGTSGGEFADTQYF. Here the CDR3 DNA reads TGTGCCAGCAGCATCGGGACTAGCGGGGGGGAATTCGCAGATACGCAGTATTTT.

The chain employs TRBV5-4 and TRBJ1-1; the D is unclear. Germline CDR1 and CDR2: SGHNT and YYREEE (reference sequence). The CDR3 is 15 residues long. V was cut by 0 bases and J by 1 base, with 10 bases left in between. CDR3 DNA sequence: TGTGCCAGCAGCTTGGCCGTGGGGAAGAACACTGAAGCTTTCTTT. The encoded protein is CASSLAVGKNTEAFF. Full variable domain (remainder filled in from reference TRBV5-4 and TRBJ1-1): ETGVTQSPTHLIKTRGQQVTLRCSSQSGHNTVSWYQQALGQGPQFIFQYYREEENGRGNFPPRFSGLQFPNYSSELNVNALELDDSALYLCASSLAVGKNTEAFFGQGTRLTVV.

This clone was seen once. The chain links TRBV4-1 to TRBJ1-1; D gene ambiguous. V was pared by 3 bases and J by 6 bases, with 11 bases between. CDR1 MGHRA and CDR2 YSYEKL come from the germline V gene. CDR3 size: 13 residues. The CDR3 DNA is TGCGCCAGCAGCCACTTGGGATCCCCTGAAGCTTTCTTT. Translation gives CASSHLGSPEAFF.

The J gene is TRBJ2-7, the V gene TRBV7-6; 9 positions agree with TRBD1. CDR3 size: 14 residues. CDR1 SGHVS and CDR2 FNYEAQ come from the germline V gene. V shed 3 bases, J shed 5 bases, and the junction held 5 bases outside the gene matches. As DNA, the CDR3 is TGTGCCAGCAGCTTGGGGACAGGGTTCGACGAGCAGTACTTC. Protein product: CASSLGTGFDEQYF.

The rearrangement uses TRBV19 and TRBJ2-5; 9 bases are a match to TRBD2. V lost 3 bases and J lost 2; bases outside the gene matches: 4. This CDR3 is 15 amino acids long. Germline V gene lookup returns CDR1 LNHDA and CDR2 SQIVND (reference sequence). The CDR3 DNA follows: TGTGCCAGTAGTATGGCTAGCGGGGTACAAGAGACCCAGTACTTC. Encoded protein: CASSMASGVQETQYF.